Listed below are T cell receptor beta chains from one sample, sequenced in a study of T cells in localized non-small cell lung cancer. Clones were read by immunoSEQ multiplex PCR, and TCRdb kept only the in-frame ones, dropping some. This sample has approximately 30,000 clones, with 88% found just once. The starting material was peripheral blood, obtained before any cancer treatment. The source is a woman aged 35 to 69 with stage I lung adenocarcinoma. CDR3s include the opening cysteine and the closing phenylalanine or tryptophan. Fields, in order: clone size, V gene, J gene, D gene, CDR3 DNA, CDR3 protein. The D gene is left open where the match is weak. Clone size, where shown, is once, few, many, or a class for clones that have expanded.

>.|TRBV5-1|TRBJ2-6|.
TGCGCCAGCAGCTTGGTGTCAGGGTTCCAGGCTGGGGCCAACGTCCTGACTTTC
CASSLVSGFQAGANVLTF
>few|TRBV6-1|TRBJ1-5|.
TGTGCCAGCGTTGACGGGGTCCGTCAGCCCCAGCATTTT
CASVDGVRQPQHF
>.|TRBV7-2|TRBJ1-5|TRBD1
TGTGCCAGCAGCTTAGAGGGGGGCAGGGGGTATCTGCATTTT
CASSLEGGRGYLHF
>.|TRBV7-9|TRBJ2-7|TRBD1
TGTGCCAGCAGAAAAACAGGGGGCGACGACGAGCAGTACTTC
CASRKTGGDDEQYF
>.|TRBV6-5|TRBJ2-3|TRBD1
TGTGCCAGCCAACAGGGGGCGGGCACAGATACGCAGTATTTT
CASQQGAGTDTQYF
>.|TRBV2|TRBJ1-1|.
TGTGCCAGCAAAGGCGGGGGCGCTCTGGGGGGAAGCAACACTGAAGCTTTCTTT
CASKGGGALGGSNTEAFF
>.|TRBV2|TRBJ2-7|.
TGTGCCAGCAGTGTGAGCTCCTACGAGCAGTACTTC
CASSVSSYEQYF
>.|TRBV6-5|TRBJ1-5|.
TGTGCCAGCAAGCGGGTAGGCCCGAATCAGCCCCAGCATTTT
CASKRVGPNQPQHF
>.|TRBV4-3|TRBJ2-5|TRBD2
TGCGCCAGCAGCAGGGCCGGGGGGGCCGGAGAGACCCAGTACTTC
CASSRAGGAGETQYF
>.|TRBV5-1|TRBJ2-3|.
TGCGCCAGCAGCTCGAGTACTCCGACCACAGATACGCAGTATTTT
CASSSSTPTTDTQYF
>once|TRBV4-3|TRBJ1-2|TRBD1
TGCGCCAGCAGCAGACAGGGGGCTAACTATGGCTACACCTTC
CASSRQGANYGYTF
>.|TRBV5-1|TRBJ1-2|.
TGCGCCAGCAGCTTGCGAGGGGAAGCTAACTATGGCTACACCTTC
CASSLRGEANYGYTF
>.|TRBV5-1|TRBJ2-1|.
TGCGCCAGCAGCTTGGAGTCCCTCTCCTACAATGAGCAGTTCTTC
CASSLESLSYNEQFF
>.|TRBV6-5|TRBJ1-1|.
TGTGCCAGCAGTTTATTTGTAGGGCCGAACACTGAAGCTTTCTTT
CASSLFVGPNTEAFF
>.|TRBV7-2|TRBJ2-7|TRBD2
TGTGCCAGCAGCTTAGAACCCCTAGCGGGGGACTACGAGCAGTACTTC
CASSLEPLAGDYEQYF
>.|TRBV7-2|TRBJ2-5|TRBD2
TGTGCCAGCAGCCCCCGGGCTAGCGGGGGCCAAGAGACCCAGTACTTC
CASSPRASGGQETQYF
>.|TRBV27|TRBJ2-1|.
TGTGCCAGCAGTGCCTTAGGGGACGGATACAATGAGCAGTTCTTC
CASSALGDGYNEQFF
>.|TRBV5-5|TRBJ1-3|.
TGTGCCAGCAGCTGGCCTTATGGATCACTCACAAACTCTGGAAACACCATATATTTT
CASSWPYGSLTNSGNTIYF
>.|TRBV7-3|TRBJ2-3|TRBD2
TGTGCCAGCAGCTTAGGTAGCGGGGTCACAGATACGCAGTATTTT
CASSLGSGVTDTQYF
>.|TRBV19|TRBJ1-1|.
TGTGCCAGTAGTACTTTTGACTTCAGGGTAAAAGAGACTGAAGCTTTCTTT
CASSTFDFRVKETEAFF
>.|TRBV18|TRBJ1-2|.
TGTGCCAGCTCACTCTCAGGGAATGCGAACTATGGCTACACCTTC
CASSLSGNANYGYTF
>once|TRBV19|TRBJ1-1|TRBD1
TGTGCCAGTAGTATTGACAGGGTGAACACTGAAGCTTTCTTT
CASSIDRVNTEAFF
>.|TRBV16|TRBJ2-1|.
TGTGCCAGCAGCCATGGTGTCTACAATGAGCAGTTCTTC
CASSHGVYNEQFF
>.|TRBV10-2|TRBJ2-5|TRBD1
TGCGCCAGCAGGGACAGGGGGATCCAAGAGACCCAGTACTTC
CASRDRGIQETQYF
>.|TRBV10-3|TRBJ2-1|.
TGTGCCATCAGGGACCCGGGGGACAGTAGTAGGGATGAGCAGTTCTTC
CAIRDPGDSSRDEQFF
>.|TRBV12-5|TRBJ1-5|.
TGTGCTAGTGGTTTGGTACATACGGGCAATCAGCCCCAGCATTTT
CASGLVHTGNQPQHF
>once|TRBV25-1|TRBJ2-1|.
TGTGCCAGCAGTAGGGATGAGCAGTTCTTC
CASSRDEQFF